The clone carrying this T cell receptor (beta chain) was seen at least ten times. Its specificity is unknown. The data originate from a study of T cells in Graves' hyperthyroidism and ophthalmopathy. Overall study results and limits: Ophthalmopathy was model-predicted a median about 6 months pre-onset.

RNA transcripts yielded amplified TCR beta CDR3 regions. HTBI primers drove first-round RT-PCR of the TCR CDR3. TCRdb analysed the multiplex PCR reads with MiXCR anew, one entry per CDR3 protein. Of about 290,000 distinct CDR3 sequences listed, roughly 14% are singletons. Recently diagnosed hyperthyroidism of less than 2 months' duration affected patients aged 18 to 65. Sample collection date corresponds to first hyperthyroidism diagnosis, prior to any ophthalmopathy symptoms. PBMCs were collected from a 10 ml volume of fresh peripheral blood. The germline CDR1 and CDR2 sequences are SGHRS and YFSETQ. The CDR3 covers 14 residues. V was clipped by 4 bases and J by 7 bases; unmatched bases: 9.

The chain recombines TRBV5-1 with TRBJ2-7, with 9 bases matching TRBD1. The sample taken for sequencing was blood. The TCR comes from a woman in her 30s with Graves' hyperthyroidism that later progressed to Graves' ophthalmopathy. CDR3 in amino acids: CASSPDRGDREQYF. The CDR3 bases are TGCGCCAGCAGCCCGGACAGGGGAGACAGAGAGCAGTACTTC.